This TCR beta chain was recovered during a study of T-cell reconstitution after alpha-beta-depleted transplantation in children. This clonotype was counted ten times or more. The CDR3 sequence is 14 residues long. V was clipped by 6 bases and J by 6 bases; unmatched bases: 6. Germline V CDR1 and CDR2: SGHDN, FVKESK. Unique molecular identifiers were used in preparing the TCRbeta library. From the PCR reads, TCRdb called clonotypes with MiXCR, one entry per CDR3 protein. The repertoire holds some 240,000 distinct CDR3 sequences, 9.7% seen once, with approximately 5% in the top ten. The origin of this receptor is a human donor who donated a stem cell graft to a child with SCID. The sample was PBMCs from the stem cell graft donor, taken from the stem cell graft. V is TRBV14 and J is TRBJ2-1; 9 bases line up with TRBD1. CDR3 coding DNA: TGTGCCAGCAGTCGGAGACAGGGGGTCAATGAGCAGTTCTTC. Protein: CASSRRQGVNEQFF.